This T cell receptor beta chain was recorded in a study of shared clonotypes between healthy human individuals. Study overall: Aged between 18 and 49, the donors were a couple of women and a few men. Per-donor plates numbered three CD4 naive, three CD4 memory, two CD8 naive and one CD8 memory. Study-level findings and limits: An expected dependence of interdonor clonotype sharing on sequencing depth was noted.

TCRdb's copy holds only in-frame clones and misses some; the assay was immunoSEQ multiplex PCR. The sample contains about 1.1 million clones, 78% of which appear only once. With respect to this clone: Antigen specificity is unknown.

CD45RA-negative memory and CD45RA+ naive subsets were split from the CD4+ cells. The CDR3 is 16 residues long. Per the germline V gene, CDR1 is SGHNT and CDR2 is YYREEE (reference sequence). V shed 3 bases, J shed 4 bases, and the junction held 9 bases outside the gene matches. This receptor was obtained from a man aged 18 to 35 in good health. Some clones in this sample may be carry-over from other donors' samples. Source material: memory CD4+ T cells from PBMCs. Stated subset: CD45RA-negative fraction. This chain joins TRBV5-4 and TRBJ2-2; 7 positions agree with TRBD1. CDR3 amino acids: CASSSNDRVRTGELFF. As DNA, the CDR3 is TGTGCCAGCAGCTCCAATGACAGGGTGCGCACCGGGGAGCTGTTTTTT.